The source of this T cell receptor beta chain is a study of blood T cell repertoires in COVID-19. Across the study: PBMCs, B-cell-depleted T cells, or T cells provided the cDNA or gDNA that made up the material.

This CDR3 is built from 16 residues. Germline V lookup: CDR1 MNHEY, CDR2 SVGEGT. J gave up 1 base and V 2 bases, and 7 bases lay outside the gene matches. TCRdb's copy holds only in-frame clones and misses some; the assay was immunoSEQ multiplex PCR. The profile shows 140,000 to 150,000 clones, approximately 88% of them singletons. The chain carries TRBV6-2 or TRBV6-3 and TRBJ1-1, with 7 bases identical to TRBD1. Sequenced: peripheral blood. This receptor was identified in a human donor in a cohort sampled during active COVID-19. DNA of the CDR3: TGTGCCAGCAGTTACCACGGGACAGCAAAGAACACTGAAGCTTTCTTT. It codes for CASSYHGTAKNTEAFF.